This T cell receptor beta chain emerged from a study of blood T cell repertoires in COVID-19. Study summary: Sites across the United States, Italy and Spain contributed samples from acute and convalescent COVID-19.

Original processing notes: Reference gene primer amplification gave nucleated cell count estimates. Here immunoSEQ multiplex PCR was the method, and the copy in TCRdb shows in-frame clones only, minus some. D and trimming were read from the DNA, whereas the V and J calls and clone size are those reported in that table. Here the sample spans some 220,000 clones, 70% to 90% being singletons. Trimming pared 4 bases from V and 0 bases from J, leaving 18 bases between. Germline V gene lookup returns CDR1 KGHDR and CDR2 SFDVKD. This CDR3 contains 18 residues. Material for sequencing was peripheral blood. The TCR was taken from a woman aged 18-30 years who had recovered from COVID-19. The chain carries TRBV24-1 and TRBJ1-3, with a possible D match to TRBD1 (6 bases). The CDR3 coding sequence is TGTGCCACCAGTGAGAAAACCCAGGGGTCTTTCTCTGGAAACACCATATATTTT. Protein sequence: CATSEKTQGSFSGNTIYF.